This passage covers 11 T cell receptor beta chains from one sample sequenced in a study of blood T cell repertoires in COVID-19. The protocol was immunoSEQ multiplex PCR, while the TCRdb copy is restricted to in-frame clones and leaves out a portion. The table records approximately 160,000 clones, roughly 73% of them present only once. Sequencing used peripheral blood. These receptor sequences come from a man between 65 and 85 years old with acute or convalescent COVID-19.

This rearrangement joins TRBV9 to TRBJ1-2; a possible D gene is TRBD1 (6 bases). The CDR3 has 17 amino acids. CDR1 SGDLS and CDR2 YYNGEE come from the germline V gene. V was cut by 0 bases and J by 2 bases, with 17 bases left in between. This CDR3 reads CASSVDPIGQTNYGYTF. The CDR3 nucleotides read TGTGCCAGCAGCGTAGACCCTATTGGACAGACCAACTATGGCTACACCTTC.

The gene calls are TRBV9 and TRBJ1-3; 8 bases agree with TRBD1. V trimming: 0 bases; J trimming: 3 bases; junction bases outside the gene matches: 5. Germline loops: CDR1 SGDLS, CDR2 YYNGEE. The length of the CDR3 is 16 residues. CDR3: CASSVGGQGFGNTIYF. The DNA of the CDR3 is TGTGCCAGCAGCGTAGGCGGACAGGGTTTTGGAAACACCATATATTTT.

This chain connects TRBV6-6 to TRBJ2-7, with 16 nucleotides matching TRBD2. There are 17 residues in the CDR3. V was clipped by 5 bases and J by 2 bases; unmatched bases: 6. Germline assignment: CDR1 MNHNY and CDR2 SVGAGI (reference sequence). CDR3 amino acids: CASSQLGLAGGPYEQYF. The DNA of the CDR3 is TGTGCCAGCAGTCAGCTGGGACTAGCGGGAGGGCCCTACGAGCAGTACTTC.

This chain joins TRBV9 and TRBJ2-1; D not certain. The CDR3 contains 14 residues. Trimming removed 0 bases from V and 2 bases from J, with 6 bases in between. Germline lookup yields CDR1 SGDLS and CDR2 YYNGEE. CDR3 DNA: TGTGCCAGCAGCGTAGGTCAGACCTACAATGAGCAGTTCTTC. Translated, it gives CASSVGQTYNEQFF.

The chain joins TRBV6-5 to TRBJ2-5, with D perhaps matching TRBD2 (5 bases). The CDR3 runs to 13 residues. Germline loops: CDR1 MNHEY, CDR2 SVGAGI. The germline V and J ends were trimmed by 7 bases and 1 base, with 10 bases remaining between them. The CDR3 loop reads CASTRGSQETQYF. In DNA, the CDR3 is TGTGCCAGCACACGGGGATCCCAAGAGACCCAGTACTTC.

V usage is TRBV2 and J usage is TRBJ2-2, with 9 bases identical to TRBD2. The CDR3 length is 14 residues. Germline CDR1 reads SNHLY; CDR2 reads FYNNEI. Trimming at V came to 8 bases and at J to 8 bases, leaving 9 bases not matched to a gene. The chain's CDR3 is CASVAGALWGELFF. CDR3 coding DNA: TGTGCCAGCGTAGCGGGAGCTCTCTGGGGGGAGCTGTTTTTT.

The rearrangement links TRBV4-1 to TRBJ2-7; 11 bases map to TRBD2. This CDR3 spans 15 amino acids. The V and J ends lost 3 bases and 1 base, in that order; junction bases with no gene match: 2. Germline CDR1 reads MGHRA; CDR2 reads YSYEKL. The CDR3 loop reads CASSQTSGESYEQYF. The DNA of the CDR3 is TGCGCCAGCAGCCAGACTAGCGGGGAATCCTACGAGCAGTACTTC.

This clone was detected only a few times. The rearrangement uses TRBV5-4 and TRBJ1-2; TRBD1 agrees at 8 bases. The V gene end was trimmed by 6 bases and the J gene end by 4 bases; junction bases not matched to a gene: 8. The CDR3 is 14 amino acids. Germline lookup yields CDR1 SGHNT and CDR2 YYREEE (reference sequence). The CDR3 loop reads CASIQRTGSYGYTF. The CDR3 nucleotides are TGTGCCAGCATCCAACGGACAGGGTCCTATGGCTACACCTTC.

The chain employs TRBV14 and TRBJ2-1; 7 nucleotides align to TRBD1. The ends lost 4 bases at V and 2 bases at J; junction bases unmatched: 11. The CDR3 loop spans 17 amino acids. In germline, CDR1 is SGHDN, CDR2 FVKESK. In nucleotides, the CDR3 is TGTGCCAGCAGCCTCTCCGCCGGGACAGTCGCCTACAATGAGCAGTTCTTC. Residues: CASSLSAGTVAYNEQFF.

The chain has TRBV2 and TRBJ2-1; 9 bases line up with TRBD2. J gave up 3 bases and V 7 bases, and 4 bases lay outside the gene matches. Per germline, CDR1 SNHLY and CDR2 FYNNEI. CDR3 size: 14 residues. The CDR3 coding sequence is TGTGCCAGCACGCTAGCGGGGTTCTACAATGAGCAGTTCTTC. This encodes CASTLAGFYNEQFF.

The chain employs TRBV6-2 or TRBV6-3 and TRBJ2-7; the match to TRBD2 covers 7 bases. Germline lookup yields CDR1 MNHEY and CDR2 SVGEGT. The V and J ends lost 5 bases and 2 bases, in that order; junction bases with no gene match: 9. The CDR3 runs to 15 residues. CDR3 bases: TGTGCCAGCAGTCCGGGGAGGGCCCCCCCCTACGAGCAGTACTTC. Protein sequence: CASSPGRAPPYEQYF.